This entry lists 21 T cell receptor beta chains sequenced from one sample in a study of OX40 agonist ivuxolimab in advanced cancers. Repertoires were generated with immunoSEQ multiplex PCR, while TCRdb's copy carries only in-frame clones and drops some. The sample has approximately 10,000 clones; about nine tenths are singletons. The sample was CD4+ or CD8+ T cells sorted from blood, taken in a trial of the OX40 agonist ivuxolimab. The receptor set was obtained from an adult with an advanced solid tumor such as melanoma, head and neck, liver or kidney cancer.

CDR3 protein: CASSSTLFPDTQYF. In DNA, the CDR3 is TGTGCCAGCAGCTCGACACTATTCCCAGATACGCAGTATTTT. J is TRBJ2-3 and V is TRBV7-9; D remains unclear. Trimming removed 4 bases from V and 4 bases from J, with 12 bases in between. In germline, CDR1 is SEHNR, CDR2 FQNEAQ (reference sequence). This CDR3 comprises 14 residues.

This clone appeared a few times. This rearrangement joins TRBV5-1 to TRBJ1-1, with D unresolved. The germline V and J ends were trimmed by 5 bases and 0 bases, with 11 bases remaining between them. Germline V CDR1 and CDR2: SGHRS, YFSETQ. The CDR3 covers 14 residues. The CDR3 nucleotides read TGCGCCAGCAGGGCAGCCGCCATGAACACTGAAGCTTTCTTT. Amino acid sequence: CASRAAAMNTEAFF.

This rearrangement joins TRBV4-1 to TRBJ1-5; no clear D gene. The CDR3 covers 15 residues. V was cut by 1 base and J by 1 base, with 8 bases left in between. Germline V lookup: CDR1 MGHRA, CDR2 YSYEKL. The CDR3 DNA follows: TGCGCCAGCAGCCAAGTCGCCCGGAGCAATCAGCCCCAGCATTTT. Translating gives CASSQVARSNQPQHF.

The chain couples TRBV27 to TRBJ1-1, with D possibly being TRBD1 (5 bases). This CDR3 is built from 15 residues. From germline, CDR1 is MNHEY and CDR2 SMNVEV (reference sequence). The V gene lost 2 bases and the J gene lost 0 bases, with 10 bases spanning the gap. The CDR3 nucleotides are TGTGCCAGCAGTTTAGGACACCCTTTGAACACTGAAGCTTTCTTT. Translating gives CASSLGHPLNTEAFF.

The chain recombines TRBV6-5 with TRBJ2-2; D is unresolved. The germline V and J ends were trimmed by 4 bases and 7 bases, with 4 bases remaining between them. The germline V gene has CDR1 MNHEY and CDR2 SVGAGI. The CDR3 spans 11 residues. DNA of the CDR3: TGTGCCAGCAGTTCCAACGGGGAGCTGTTTTTT. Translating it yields CASSSNGELFF.

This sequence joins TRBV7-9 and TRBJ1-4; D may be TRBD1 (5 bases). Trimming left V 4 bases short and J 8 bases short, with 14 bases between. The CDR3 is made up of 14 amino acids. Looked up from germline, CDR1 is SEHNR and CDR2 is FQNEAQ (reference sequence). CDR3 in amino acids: CASSSKGRDEKLFF. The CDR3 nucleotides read TGTGCCAGCAGCTCTAAGGGCAGGGACGAAAAACTGTTTTTT.

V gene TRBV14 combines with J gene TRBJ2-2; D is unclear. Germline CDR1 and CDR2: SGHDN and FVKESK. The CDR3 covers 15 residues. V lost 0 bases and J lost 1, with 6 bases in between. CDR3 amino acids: CASSQDKKNTGELFF. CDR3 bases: TGTGCCAGCAGCCAAGATAAAAAGAACACCGGGGAGCTGTTTTTT.

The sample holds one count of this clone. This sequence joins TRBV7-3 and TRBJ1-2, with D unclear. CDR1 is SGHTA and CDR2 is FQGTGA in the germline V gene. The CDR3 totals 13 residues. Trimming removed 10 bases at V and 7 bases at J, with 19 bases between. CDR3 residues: CATPSTRSAGYTF. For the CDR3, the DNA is TGTGCCACCCCTTCGACCCGCTCCGCTGGCTACACCTTC.

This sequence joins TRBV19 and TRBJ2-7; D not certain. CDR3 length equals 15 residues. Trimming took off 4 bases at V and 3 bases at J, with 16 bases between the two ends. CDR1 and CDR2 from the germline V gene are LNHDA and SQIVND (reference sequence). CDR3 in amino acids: CASSTALAPHYEQYF. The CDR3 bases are TGTGCCAGTAGTACCGCCCTGGCCCCCCACTACGAGCAGTACTTC.

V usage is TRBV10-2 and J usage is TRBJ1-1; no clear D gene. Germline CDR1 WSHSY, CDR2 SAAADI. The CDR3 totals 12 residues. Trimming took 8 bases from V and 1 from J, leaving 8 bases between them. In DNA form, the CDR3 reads TGCGCCAGCGGCCTGGCGAACACTGAAGCTTTCTTT. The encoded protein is CASGLANTEAFF.

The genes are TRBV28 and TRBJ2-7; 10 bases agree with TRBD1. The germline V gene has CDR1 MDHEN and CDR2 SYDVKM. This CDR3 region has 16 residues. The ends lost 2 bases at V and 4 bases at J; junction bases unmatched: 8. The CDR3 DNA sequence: TGTGCCAGCAGTTTAGCTGGGACAGGGGTGGTATACGAGCAGTACTTC. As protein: CASSLAGTGVVYEQYF.

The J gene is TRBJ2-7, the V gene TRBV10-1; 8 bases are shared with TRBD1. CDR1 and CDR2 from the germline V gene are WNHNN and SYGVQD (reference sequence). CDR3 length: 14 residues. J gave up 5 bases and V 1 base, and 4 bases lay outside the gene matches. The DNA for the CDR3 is TGCGCCAGCAGTGAGTTCACAGGGGGGAACGAGCAGTACTTC. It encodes CASSEFTGGNEQYF.

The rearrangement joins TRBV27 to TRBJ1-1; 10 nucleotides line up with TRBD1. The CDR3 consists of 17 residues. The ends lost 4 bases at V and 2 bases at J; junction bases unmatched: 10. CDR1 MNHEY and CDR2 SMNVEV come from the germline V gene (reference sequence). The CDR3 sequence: CASSSSPGQGPNTEAFF. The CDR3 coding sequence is TGTGCCAGCAGTTCCTCACCGGGACAGGGGCCTAACACTGAAGCTTTCTTT.

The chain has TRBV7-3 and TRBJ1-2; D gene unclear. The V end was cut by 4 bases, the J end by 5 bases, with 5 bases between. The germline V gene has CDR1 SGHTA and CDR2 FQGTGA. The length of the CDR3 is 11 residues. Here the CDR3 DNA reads TGTGCCAGCAGCTCCGGATATGGCTACACCTTC. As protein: CASSSGYGYTF.

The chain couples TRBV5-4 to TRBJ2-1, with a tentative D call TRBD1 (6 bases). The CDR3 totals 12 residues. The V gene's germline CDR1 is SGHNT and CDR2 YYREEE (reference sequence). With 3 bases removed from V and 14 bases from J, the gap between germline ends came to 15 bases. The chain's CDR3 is CASSSDSEGEFF. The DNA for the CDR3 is TGTGCCAGCAGCTCAGACAGCGAGGGGGAGTTCTTC.

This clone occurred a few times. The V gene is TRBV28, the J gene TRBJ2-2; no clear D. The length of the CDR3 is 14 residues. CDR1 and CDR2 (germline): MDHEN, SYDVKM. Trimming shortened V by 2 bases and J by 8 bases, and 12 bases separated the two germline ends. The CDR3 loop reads CASSLIPNRGELFF. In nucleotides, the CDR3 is TGTGCCAGCAGTTTAATCCCCAATCGGGGGGAGCTGTTTTTT. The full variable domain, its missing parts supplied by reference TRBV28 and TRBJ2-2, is DVKVTQSSRYLVKRTGEKVFLECVQDMDHENMFWYRQDPGLGLRLIYFSYDVKMKEKGDIPEGYSVSREKKERFSLILESASTNQTSMYLCASSLIPNRGELFFGEGSRLTVL.

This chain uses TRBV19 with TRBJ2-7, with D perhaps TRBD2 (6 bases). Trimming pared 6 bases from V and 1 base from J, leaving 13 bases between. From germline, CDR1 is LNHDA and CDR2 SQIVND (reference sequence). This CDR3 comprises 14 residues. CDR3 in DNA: TGTGCCAGTAGCTGGCAGGGAGGATCCTACGAGCAGTACTTC. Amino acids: CASSWQGGSYEQYF. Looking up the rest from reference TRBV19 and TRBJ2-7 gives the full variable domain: DGGITQSPKYLFRKEGQNVTLSCEQNLNHDAMYWYRQDPGQGLRLIYYSQIVNDFQKGDIAEGYSVSREKKESFPLTVTSAQKNPTAFYLCASSWQGGSYEQYFGPGTRLTVT.

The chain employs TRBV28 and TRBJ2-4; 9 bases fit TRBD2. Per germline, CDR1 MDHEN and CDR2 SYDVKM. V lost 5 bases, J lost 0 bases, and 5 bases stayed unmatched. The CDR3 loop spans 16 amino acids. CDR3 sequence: CASSRLAALAKNIQYF. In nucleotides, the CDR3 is TGTGCCAGCAGTCGACTAGCGGCGCTAGCCAAAAACATTCAGTACTTC.

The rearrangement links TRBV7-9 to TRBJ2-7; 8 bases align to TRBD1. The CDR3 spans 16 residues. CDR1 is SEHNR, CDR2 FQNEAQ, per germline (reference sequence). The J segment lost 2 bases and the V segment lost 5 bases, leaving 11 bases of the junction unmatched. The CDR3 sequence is CASSPVTGVGAYEQYF. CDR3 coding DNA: TGTGCCAGCAGCCCCGTGACAGGGGTCGGCGCCTACGAGCAGTACTTC.

The CDR3 is CASSYGQEQAFF. CDR3 coding DNA: TGTGCCAGCAGTTACGGGCAGGAACAAGCTTTCTTT. V usage is TRBV6-5 and J usage is TRBJ1-1; no clear D gene. The V end was cut by 2 bases, the J end by 9 bases, with 10 bases between. The CDR3 has 12 amino acids. The germline V gene encodes CDR1 MNHEY and CDR2 SVGAGI.

CDR3: CASSLQGSHQPQHF. The CDR3 DNA reads TGTGCCAGCAGCTTACAGGGGAGTCATCAGCCCCAGCATTTT. This rearrangement joins TRBV5-6 to TRBJ1-5; TRBD1 matches 7 bases. The CDR3 covers 14 residues. Trimming removed 2 bases from V and 5 bases from J; junction bases left unmatched: 4. The germline CDR1 and CDR2 sequences are SGHDT and YYEEEE.